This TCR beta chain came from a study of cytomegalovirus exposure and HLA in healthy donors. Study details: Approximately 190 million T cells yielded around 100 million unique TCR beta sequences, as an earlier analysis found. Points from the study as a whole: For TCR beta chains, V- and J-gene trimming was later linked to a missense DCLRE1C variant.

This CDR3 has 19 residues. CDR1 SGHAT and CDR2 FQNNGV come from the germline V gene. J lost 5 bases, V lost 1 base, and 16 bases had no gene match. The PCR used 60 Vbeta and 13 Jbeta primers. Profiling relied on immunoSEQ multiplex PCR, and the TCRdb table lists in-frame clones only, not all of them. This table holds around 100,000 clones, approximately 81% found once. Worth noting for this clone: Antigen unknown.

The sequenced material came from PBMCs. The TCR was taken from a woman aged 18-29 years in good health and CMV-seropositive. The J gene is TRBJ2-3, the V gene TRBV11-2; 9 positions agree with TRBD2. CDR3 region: CASSLARSERGVGVDTQYF. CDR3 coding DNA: TGTGCCAGCAGCTTAGCCCGGTCCGAGCGGGGGGTTGGGGTAGATACGCAGTATTTT.